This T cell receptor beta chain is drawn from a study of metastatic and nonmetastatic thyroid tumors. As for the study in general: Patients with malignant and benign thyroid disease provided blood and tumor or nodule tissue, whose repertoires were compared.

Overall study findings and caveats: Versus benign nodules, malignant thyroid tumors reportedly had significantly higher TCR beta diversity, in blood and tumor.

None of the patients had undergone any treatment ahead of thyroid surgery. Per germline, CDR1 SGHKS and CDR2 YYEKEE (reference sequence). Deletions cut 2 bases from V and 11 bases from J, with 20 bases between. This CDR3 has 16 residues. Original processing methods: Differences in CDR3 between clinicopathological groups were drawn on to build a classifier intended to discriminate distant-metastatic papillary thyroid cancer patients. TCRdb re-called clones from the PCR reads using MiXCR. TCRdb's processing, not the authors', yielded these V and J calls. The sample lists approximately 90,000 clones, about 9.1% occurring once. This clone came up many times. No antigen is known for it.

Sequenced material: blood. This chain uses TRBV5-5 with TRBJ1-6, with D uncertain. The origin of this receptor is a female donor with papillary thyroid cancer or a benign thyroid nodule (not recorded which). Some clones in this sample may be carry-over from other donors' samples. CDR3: CASSLEQQLFGAPLHF. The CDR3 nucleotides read TGTGCCAGCAGCTTAGAACAGCAACTATTTGGGGCACCCCTCCACTTT. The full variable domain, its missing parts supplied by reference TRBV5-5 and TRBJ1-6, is DAGVTQSPTHLIKTRGQQVTLRCSPISGHKSVSWYQQVLGQGPQFIFQYYEKEERGRGNFPDRFSARQFPNYSSELNVNALLLGDSALYLCASSLEQQLFGAPLHFGNGTRLTVT.